This T cell receptor (beta chain) was profiled in a study of T cells in Graves' hyperthyroidism and ophthalmopathy. Study context: The authors collected peripheral blood at initial diagnosis, before any treatment.

This clonotype was counted at least ten times. Its antigen is unknown. A 10 ml volume of fresh peripheral blood provided the PBMCs. Findings of the study overall: In validation, the model predicted ophthalmopathy. These predictions came a median approximately six months before onset.

RNA transcripts served as the template for amplifying TCR beta CDR3 regions. The HTBI set primed first-round TCR CDR3 RT-PCR. One entry per CDR3 protein results from TCRdb running MiXCR on the multiplex PCR reads. The sample lists about 590,000 distinct CDR3 sequences, 15% to 18% seen once, with 6.5% to 8% in the top ten. The CDR3 contains 13 residues. CDR1 KGHSH and CDR2 LQKENI come from the germline V gene. Between the trimmed V and J ends, which lost 2 bases and 0 bases, there was a span of 4 bases. This TCR came from a woman in her 30s with Graves' hyperthyroidism. Specimen: blood. The chain carries TRBV18 and TRBJ1-2; D not resolved. The CDR3 loop is CASSPITNYGYTF. CDR3 coding DNA: TGTGCCAGCTCACCAATCACTAACTATGGCTACACCTTC.